This TCR beta chain was identified in a study of blood T cell repertoires in COVID-19. Study information: Samples taken during acute and convalescent COVID-19 were collected in the United States, Italy and Spain.

A COVID-19 case was met by exposed participants within 2 weeks before study entry. Per the study methods: Estimation of nucleated cell counts relied on the amplification of reference gene primers. TCRdb's copy holds only in-frame clones and misses some; the assay was immunoSEQ multiplex PCR. V and J calls and clone size are as listed in that table; D and trimming were resolved from the DNA. In the table there are more than 350,000 clones, around nine tenths of which are singletons. V gave up 6 bases and J gave up 1 base, with 9 bases separating them. The CDR3 spans 13 residues. V and J are TRBV12-3 or TRBV12-4 and TRBJ1-1; D possibly corresponds to TRBD1 (5 bases). Sequencing used PBMCs or T cells enriched from blood (not recorded which). This clonotype was obtained from a woman between 18 and 30 years old who had been exposed to COVID-19. CDR3: CASRFTGNTEAFF. The CDR3 region has the DNA TGTGCCAGCAGATTCACAGGGAACACTGAAGCTTTCTTT.